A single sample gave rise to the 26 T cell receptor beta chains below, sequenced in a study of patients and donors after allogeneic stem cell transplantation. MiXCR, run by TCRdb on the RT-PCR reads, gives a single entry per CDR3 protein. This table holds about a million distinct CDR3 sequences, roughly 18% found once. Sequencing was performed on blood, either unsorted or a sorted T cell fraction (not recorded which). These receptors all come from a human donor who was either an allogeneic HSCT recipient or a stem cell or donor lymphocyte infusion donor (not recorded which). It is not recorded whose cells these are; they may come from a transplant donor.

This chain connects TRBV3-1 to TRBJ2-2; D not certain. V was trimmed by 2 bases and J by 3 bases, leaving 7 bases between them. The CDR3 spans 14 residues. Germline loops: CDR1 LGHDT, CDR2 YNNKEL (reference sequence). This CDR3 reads CASSQYSYTGELFF. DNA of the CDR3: TGTGCCAGCAGCCAATACTCCTACACCGGGGAGCTGTTTTTT.

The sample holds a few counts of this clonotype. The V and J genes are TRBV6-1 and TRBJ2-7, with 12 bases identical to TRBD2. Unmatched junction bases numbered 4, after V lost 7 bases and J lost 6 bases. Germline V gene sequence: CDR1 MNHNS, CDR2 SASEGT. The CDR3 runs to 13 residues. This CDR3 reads CASTSGRAIEQYF. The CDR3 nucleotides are TGTGCCAGCACTAGCGGGAGGGCCATCGAGCAGTACTTC.

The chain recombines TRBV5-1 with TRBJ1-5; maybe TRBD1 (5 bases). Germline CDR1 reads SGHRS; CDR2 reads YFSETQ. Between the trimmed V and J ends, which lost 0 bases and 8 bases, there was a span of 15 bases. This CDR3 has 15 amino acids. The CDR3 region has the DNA TGCGCCAGCAGCTTGGACTTGATTGGGGCGAAGCCCCAGCATTTT. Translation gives CASSLDLIGAKPQHF.

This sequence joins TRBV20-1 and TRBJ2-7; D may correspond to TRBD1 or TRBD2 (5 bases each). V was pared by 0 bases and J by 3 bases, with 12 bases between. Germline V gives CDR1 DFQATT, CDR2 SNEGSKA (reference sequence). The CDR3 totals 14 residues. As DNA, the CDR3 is TGCAGTGCTAGAGAGCAAAAGGGGAGCTACGAGCAGTACTTC. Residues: CSAREQKGSYEQYF.

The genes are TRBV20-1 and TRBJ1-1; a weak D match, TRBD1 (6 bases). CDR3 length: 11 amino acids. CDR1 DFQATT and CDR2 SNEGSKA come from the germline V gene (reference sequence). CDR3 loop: CGYRENTEAFF. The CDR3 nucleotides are TGCGGGTACAGGGAGAACACTGAAGCTTTCTTT.

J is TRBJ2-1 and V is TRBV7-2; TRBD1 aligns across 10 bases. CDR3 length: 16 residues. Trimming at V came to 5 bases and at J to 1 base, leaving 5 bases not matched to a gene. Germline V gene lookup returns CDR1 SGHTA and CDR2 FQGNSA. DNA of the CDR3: TGTGCCAGCAGCCCCAGACAGGGGGCGTCCTACAATGAGCAGTTCTTC. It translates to CASSPRQGASYNEQFF.

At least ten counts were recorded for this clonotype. CDR3 sequence reads: CASSLVPSGKWNEQFF. CDR3 nucleotide sequence: TGTGCCAGCAGCTTAGTTCCTAGCGGCAAGTGGAATGAGCAGTTCTTC. The rearrangement links TRBV7-8 to TRBJ2-1; 7 positions match TRBD2. The CDR3 consists of 16 residues. Trimming cost V 1 base and J 7 bases; bases outside gene matches: 10. Germline loops: CDR1 SGHVS, CDR2 FQNEAQ. The variable domain in full, with the rest retrieved from reference TRBV7-8 and TRBJ2-1, is GAGVSQSPRYKVAKRGQDVALRCDPISGHVSLFWYQQALGQGPEFLTYFQNEAQLDKSGLPSDRFFAERPEGSVSTLKIQRTQQEDSAVYLCASSLVPSGKWNEQFFGPGTRLTVL.

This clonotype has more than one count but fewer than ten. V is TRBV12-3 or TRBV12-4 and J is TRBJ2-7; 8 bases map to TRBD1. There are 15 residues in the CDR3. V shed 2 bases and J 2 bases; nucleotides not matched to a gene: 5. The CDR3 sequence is CASSLKSTGAYEQYF. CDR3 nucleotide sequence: TGTGCCAGCAGTTTAAAGTCGACAGGGGCCTACGAGCAGTACTTC.

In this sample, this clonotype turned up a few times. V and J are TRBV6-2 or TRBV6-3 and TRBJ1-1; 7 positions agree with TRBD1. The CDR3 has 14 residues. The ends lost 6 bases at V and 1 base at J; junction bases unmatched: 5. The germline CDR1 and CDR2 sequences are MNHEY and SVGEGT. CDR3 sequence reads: CASSQQGPNTEAFF. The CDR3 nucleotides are TGTGCCAGCAGCCAACAGGGGCCGAACACTGAAGCTTTCTTT.

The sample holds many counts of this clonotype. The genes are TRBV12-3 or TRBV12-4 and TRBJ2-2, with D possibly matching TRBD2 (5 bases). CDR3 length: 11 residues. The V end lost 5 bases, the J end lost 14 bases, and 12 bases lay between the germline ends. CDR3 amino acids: CASSLGRELFF. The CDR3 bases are TGTGCCAGCAGTCTGGGGAGAGAACTGTTTTTT.

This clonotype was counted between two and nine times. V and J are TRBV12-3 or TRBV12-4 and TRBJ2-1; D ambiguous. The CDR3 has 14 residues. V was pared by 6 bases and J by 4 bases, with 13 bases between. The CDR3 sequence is CASSTGTPYNEQFF. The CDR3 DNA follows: TGTGCCAGCAGCACCGGAACCCCATACAATGAGCAGTTCTTC.

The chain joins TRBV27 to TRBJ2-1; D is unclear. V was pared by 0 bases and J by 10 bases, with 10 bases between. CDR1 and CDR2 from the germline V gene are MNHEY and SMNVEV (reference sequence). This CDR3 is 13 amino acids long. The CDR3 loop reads CASSLSIKMEQFF. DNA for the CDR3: TGTGCCAGCAGTTTATCGATCAAGATGGAGCAGTTCTTC.

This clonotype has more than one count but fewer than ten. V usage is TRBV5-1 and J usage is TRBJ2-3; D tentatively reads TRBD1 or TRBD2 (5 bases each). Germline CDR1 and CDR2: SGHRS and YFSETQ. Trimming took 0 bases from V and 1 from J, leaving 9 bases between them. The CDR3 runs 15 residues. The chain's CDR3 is CASSLERDGTDTQYF. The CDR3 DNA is TGCGCCAGCAGCTTGGAACGGGACGGCACAGATACGCAGTATTTT.

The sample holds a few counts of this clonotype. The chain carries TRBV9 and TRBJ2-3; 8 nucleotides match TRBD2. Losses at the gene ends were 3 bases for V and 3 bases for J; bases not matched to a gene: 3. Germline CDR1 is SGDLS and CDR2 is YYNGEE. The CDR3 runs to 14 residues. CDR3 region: CASSGSGTTDTQYF. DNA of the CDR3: TGTGCCAGCAGCGGTAGCGGGACAACAGATACGCAGTATTTT.

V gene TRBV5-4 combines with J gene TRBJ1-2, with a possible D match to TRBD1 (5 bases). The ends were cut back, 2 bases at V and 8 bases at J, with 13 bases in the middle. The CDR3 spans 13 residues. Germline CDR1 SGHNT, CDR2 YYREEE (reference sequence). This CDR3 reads CASSFRGGSGYTF. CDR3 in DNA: TGTGCCAGCAGCTTCCGCGGGGGGAGCGGCTACACCTTC.

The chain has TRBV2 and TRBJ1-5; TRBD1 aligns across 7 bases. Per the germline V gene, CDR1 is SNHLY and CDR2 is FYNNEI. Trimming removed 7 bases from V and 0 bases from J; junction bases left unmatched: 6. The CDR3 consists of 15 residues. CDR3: CASKWRGLSNQPQHF. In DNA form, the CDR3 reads TGTGCCAGCAAGTGGAGGGGGCTTAGCAATCAGCCCCAGCATTTT.

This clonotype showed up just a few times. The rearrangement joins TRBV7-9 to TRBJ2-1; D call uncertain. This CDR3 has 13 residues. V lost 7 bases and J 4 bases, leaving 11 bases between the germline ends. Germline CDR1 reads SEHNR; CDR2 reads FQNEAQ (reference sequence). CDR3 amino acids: CASTLITYNEQFF. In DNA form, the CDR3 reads TGTGCCAGCACCCTTATAACGTACAATGAGCAGTTCTTC.

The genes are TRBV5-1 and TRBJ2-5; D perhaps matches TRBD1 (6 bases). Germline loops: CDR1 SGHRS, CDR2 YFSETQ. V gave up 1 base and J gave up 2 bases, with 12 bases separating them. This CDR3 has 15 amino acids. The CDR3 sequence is CASSLHLRGQETQYF. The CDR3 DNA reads TGCGCCAGCAGCTTGCACCTCAGGGGTCAAGAGACCCAGTACTTC. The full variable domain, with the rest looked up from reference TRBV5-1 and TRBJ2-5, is KAGVTQTPRYLIKTRGQQVTLSCSPISGHRSVSWYQQTPGQGLQFLFEYFSETQRNKGNFPGRFSGRQFSNSRSEMNVSTLELGDSALYLCASSLHLRGQETQYFGPGTRLLVL.

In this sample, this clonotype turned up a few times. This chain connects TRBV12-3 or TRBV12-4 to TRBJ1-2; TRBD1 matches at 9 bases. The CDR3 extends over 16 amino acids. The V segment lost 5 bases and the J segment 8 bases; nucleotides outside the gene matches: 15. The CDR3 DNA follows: TGTGCCAGCAGTCCGGCCGGGACAGGGTTCAATGAAGGCTACACCTTC. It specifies CASSPAGTGFNEGYTF.

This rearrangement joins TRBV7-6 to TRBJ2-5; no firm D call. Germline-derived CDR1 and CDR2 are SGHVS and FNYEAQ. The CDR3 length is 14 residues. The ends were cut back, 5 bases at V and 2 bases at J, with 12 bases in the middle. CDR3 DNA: TGTGCCAGCAGCCCACTCGGGCCTCAAGAGACCCAGTACTTC. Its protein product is CASSPLGPQETQYF.

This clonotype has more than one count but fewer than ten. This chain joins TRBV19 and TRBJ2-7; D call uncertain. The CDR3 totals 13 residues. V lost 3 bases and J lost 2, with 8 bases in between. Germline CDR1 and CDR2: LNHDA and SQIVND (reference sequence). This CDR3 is CASSIASTYEQYF. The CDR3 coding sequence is TGTGCCAGTAGTATCGCGTCCACCTACGAGCAGTACTTC.

The CDR3: CASSSTGAHQETQYF. The CDR3 DNA is TGTGCCAGCAGCAGTACGGGGGCCCACCAAGAGACCCAGTACTTC. The gene calls are TRBV5-6 and TRBJ2-5; tentatively, D is TRBD1 or TRBD2 (6 bases each). The CDR3 has 15 amino acids. CDR1 and CDR2 (germline): SGHDT, YYEEEE. Deletions cut 4 bases from V and 0 bases from J, with 13 bases between.

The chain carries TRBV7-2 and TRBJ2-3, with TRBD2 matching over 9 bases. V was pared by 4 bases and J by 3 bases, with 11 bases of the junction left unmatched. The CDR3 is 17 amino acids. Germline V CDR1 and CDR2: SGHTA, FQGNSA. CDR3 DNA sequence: TGTGCCAGCAGCTCAAAAAGCGGGGGGCGAAGGACAGATACGCAGTATTTT. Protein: CASSSKSGGRRTDTQYF.

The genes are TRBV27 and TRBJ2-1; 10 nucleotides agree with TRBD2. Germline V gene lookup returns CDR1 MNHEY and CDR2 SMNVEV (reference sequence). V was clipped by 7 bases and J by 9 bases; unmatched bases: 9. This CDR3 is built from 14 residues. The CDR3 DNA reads TGTGCCAGCATTAAGAGAGCGGGGGGGGTTGAGCAGTTCTTC. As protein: CASIKRAGGVEQFF.

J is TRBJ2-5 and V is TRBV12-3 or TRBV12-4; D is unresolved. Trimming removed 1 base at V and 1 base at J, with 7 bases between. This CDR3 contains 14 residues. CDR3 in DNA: TGTGCCAGCAGTTTAGAGGCTACCCAAGAGACCCAGTACTTC. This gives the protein CASSLEATQETQYF.

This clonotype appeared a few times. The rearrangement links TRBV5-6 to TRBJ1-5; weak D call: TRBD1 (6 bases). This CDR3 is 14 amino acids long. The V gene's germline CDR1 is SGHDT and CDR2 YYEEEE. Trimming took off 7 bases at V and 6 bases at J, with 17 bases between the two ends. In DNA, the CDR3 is TGTGCCAGCGCTTCCCAGGGGACGGCTCAGCCCCAGCATTTT. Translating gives CASASQGTAQPQHF.